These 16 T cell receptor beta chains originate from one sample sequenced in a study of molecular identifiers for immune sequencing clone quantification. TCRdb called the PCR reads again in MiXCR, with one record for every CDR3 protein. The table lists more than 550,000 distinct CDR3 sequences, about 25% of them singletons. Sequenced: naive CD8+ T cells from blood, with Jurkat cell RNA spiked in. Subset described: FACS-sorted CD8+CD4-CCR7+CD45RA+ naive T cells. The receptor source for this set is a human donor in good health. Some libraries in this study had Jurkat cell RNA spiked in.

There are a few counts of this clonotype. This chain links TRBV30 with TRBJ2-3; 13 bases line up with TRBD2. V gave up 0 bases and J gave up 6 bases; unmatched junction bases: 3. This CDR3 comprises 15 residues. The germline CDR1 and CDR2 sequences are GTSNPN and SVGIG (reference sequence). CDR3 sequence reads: CAWSVLAGGYDTQYF. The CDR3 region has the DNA TGTGCCTGGAGTGTACTAGCGGGGGGGTATGATACGCAGTATTTT.

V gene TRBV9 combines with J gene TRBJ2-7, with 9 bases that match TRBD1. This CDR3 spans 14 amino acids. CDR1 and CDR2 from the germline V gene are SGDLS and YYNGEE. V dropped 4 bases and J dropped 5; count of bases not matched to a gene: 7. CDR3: CASSPRTGAHEQYF. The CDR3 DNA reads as TGTGCCAGCAGCCCACGGACAGGGGCCCACGAGCAGTACTTC. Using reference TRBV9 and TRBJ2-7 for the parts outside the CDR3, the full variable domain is DSGVTQTPKHLITATGQRVTLRCSPRSGDLSVYWYQQSLDQGLQFLIQYYNGEERAKGNILERFSAQQFPDLHSELNLSSLELGDSALYFCASSPRTGAHEQYFGPGTRLTVT.

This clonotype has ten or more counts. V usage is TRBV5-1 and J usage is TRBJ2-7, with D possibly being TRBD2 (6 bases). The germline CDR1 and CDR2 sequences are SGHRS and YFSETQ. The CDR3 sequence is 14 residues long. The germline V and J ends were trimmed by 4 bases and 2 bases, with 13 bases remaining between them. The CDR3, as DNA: TGCGCCAGCAGCACGGCGGGACCGACCTACGAGCAGTACTTC. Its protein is CASSTAGPTYEQYF. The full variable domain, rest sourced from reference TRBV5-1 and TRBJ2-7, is KAGVTQTPRYLIKTRGQQVTLSCSPISGHRSVSWYQQTPGQGLQFLFEYFSETQRNKGNFPGRFSGRQFSNSRSEMNVSTLELGDSALYLCASSTAGPTYEQYFGPGTRLTVT.

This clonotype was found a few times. The DNA of the CDR3 is TGTGCCAGCAGCTTGGGGACAAGGTCGTACACCGGGGAGCTGTTTTTT. Amino acids: CASSLGTRSYTGELFF. The chain carries TRBV7-2 and TRBJ2-2; D might be TRBD1 (6 bases). Germline V gene sequence: CDR1 SGHTA, CDR2 FQGNSA. The ends were cut back, 3 bases at V and 3 bases at J, with 14 bases in the middle. The CDR3 has 16 amino acids.

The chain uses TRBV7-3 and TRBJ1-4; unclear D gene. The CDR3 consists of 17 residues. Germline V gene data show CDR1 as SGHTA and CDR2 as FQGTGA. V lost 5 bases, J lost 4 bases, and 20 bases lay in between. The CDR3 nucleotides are TGTGCCAGCAGCCAGCCGGGTCCCCCTTGGGATAATGAAAAACTGTTTTTT. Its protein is CASSQPGPPWDNEKLFF.

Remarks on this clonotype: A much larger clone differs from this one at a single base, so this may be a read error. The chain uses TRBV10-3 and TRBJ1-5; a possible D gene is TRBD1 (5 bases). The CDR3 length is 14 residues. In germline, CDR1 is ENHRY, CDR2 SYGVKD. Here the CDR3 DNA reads TGTGCCAGCAGTGAGGCCGCAGGGTATCAGCCCCAGCATTTT. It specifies CASSEAAGYQPQHF.

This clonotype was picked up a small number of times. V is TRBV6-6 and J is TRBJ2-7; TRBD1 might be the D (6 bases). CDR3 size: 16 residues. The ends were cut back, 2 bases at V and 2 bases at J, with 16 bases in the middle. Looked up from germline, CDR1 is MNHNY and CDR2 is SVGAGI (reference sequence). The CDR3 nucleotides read TGTGCCAGCAGTTACAAAACAGGGTTGCTAACCTACGAGCAGTACTTC. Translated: CASSYKTGLLTYEQYF.

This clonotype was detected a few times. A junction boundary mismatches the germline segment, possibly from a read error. The CDR3 reads CASSLGVNSGTYSCEQYF. CDR3 DNA: TGTGCCAGCAGCTTAGGGGTCAATAGCGGGACGTACTCCTGCGAGCAGTACTTC. The chain joins TRBV7-2 to TRBJ2-7; 8 positions agree with TRBD2. The germline CDR1 and CDR2 sequences are SGHTA and FQGNSA. This CDR3 region has 18 residues.

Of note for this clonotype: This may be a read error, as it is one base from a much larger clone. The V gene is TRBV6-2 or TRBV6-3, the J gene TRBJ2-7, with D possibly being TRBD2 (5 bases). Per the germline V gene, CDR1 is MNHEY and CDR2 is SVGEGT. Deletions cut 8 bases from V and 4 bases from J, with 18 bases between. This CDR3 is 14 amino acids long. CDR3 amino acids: CASCLNGNSYEQYF. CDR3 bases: TGTGCCAGCTGCCTGAACGGGAATTCGTACGAGCAGTACTTC.

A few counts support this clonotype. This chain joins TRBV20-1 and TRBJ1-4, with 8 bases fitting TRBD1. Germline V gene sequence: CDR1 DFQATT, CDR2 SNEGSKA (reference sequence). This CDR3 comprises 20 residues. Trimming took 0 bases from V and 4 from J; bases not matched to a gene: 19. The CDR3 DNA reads TGCAGTGCTAGAGATTCGGGACAGGCACAATCAGTAGCTATTAATGAAAAACTGTTTTTT. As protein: CSARDSGQAQSVAINEKLFF.

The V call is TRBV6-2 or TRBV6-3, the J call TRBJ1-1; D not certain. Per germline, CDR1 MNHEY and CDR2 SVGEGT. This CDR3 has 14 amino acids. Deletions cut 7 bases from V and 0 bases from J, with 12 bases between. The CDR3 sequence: CASIPGALNTEAFF. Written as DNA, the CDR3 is TGTGCCAGCATCCCGGGCGCGCTGAACACTGAAGCTTTCTTT.

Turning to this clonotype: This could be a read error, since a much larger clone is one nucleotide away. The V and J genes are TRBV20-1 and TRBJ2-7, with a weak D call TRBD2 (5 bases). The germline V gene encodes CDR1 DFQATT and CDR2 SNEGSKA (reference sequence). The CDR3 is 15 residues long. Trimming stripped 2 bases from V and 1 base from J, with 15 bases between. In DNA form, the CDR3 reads TGCAGTGCTAGATGGACTGGAACGACATCCTACGAGCAGTACTTC. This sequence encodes CSARWTGTTSYEQYF.

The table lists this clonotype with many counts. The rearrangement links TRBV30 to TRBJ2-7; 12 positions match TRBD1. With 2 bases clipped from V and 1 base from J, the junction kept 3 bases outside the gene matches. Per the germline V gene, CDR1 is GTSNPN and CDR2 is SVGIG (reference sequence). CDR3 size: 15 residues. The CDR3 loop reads CAWSPGQGASYEQYF. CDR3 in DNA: TGTGCCTGGAGTCCGGGACAGGGGGCATCCTACGAGCAGTACTTC.

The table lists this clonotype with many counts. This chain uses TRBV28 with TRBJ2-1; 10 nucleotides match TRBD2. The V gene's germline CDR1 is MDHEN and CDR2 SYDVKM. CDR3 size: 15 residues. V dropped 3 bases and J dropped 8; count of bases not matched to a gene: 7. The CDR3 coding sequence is TGTGCCAGCAGTTTCCAGCGGGGGGGCAGCGATGAGCAGTTCTTC. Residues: CASSFQRGGSDEQFF.

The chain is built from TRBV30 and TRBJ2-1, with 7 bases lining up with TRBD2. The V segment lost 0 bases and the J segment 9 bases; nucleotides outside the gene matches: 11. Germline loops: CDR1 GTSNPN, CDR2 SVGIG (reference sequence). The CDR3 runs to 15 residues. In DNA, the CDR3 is TGTGCCTGGAGTGTTGGACTAGACCCCCTGTCTGAGCAGTTCTTC. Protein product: CAWSVGLDPLSEQFF.

Here the CDR3 DNA reads TGTGCCACCAGGCGGCGAGGGGCGGGCAATCAGCCCCAGCATTTT. This codes for CATRRRGAGNQPQHF. The chain is built from TRBV15 and TRBJ1-5, with D possibly matching TRBD1 (5 bases). Trimming stripped 6 bases from V and 2 bases from J, with 14 bases between. Germline-derived CDR1 and CDR2 are LNHNV and YYDKDF (reference sequence). CDR3 length: 15 residues.